One sample yielded the 29 T cell receptor beta chains listed below, sequenced in a study of blood T cell repertoires in COVID-19. Using immunoSEQ multiplex PCR, the repertoire was profiled, and TCRdb retains in-frame clones only, with some absent. The table has 250,000 to 350,000 clones, nearly 90% seen once. Material for sequencing was PBMCs or T cells enriched from blood (not recorded which). Source of these receptors: a woman in her 30s who had recovered from COVID-19.

This clone has only a few counts. This sequence joins TRBV15 and TRBJ2-1; TRBD2 agrees at 8 bases. Germline V gives CDR1 LNHNV, CDR2 YYDKDF (reference sequence). The CDR3 sequence is 14 residues long. V dropped 6 bases and J dropped 4; count of bases not matched to a gene: 5. DNA for the CDR3: TGTGCCACCAGGCCCGGGGGGGATTACAATGAGCAGTTCTTC. Translated: CATRPGGDYNEQFF.

J is TRBJ1-3 and V is TRBV30; no clear D. Germline-derived CDR1 and CDR2 are GTSNPN and SVGIG (reference sequence). This CDR3 is built from 13 residues. Trimming left V 0 bases short and J 1 base short, with 4 bases between. The CDR3 here is CAWSVQSGNTIYF. DNA for the CDR3: TGTGCCTGGAGTGTACAGTCTGGAAACACCATATATTTT. Filled out from reference TRBV30 and TRBJ1-3, the complete variable domain reads SQTIHQWPATLVQPVGSPLSLECTVEGTSNPNLYWYRQAAGRGLQLLFYSVGIGQISSEVPQNLSASRPQDRQFILSSKKLLLSDSGFYLCAWSVQSGNTIYFGEGSWLTVV.

Points on this clone: A junction end diverges from the germline sequence, so it may reflect a read error. The gene calls are TRBV15 and TRBJ2-1; tentatively, D is TRBD2 (6 bases). The CDR3 consists of 13 residues. Germline V gene data show CDR1 as LNHNV and CDR2 as YYDKDF (reference sequence). The CDR3 DNA reads TGTGCCACCAGCAGAGATAACATGGGAGGTTGGGTCTTC. This encodes CATSRDNMGGWVF.

The genes are TRBV20-1 and TRBJ2-3, with a weak D call TRBD2 (6 bases). The V end lost 6 bases, the J end lost 6 bases, and 10 bases lay between the germline ends. This CDR3 region has 11 residues. Germline V gives CDR1 DFQATT, CDR2 SNEGSKA (reference sequence). This chain's CDR3 is CSARGSDTQYF. In DNA, the CDR3 is TGCAGTGCCCGGGGGTCGGATACGCAGTATTTT.

CDR3: CASSPGTGKTDTQYF. The CDR3 nucleotides read TGTGCCAGCAGCCCCGGGACAGGGAAAACAGATACGCAGTATTTT. This sequence joins TRBV7-3 and TRBJ2-3, with 9 bases lining up with TRBD1. The CDR3 totals 15 residues. Germline trimming cut 5 bases from V and 3 bases from J; bases unmatched to any gene: 6. Germline V gives CDR1 SGHTA, CDR2 FQGTGA.

The chain combines TRBV19 with TRBJ1-4; 11 positions agree with TRBD1. The V segment lost 6 bases and the J segment 4 bases; nucleotides outside the gene matches: 13. Germline CDR1 LNHDA, CDR2 SQIVND (reference sequence). The CDR3 contains 18 residues. The CDR3 sequence is CASSLRDRGISGNEKLFF. The CDR3 bases are TGTGCCAGTAGCCTCCGGGACAGGGGGATATCAGGTAATGAAAAACTGTTTTTT.

The sample holds one count of this clone. The chain combines TRBV4-2 with TRBJ1-1; weak D call: TRBD1 (6 bases). Germline V gene sequence: CDR1 LGHNA, CDR2 YNFKEQ. The CDR3 runs to 17 residues. Trimming cost V 1 base and J 3 bases, with 18 bases left between them. The chain's CDR3 is CASSQGRRTATHTEAFF. In nucleotides, the CDR3 is TGTGCCAGCAGCCAAGGGCGGAGGACAGCGACACACACTGAAGCTTTCTTT.

The rearrangement links TRBV2 to TRBJ1-2; a weak D match, TRBD1 (6 bases). The V gene's germline CDR1 is SNHLY and CDR2 FYNNEI. V dropped 2 bases and J dropped 2 bases, with 6 bases sitting between them. The CDR3 runs 13 residues. For the CDR3, the DNA is TGTGCCAGCAGTGAAACAGGGAACTATGGCTACACCTTC. Translated: CASSETGNYGYTF.

This clone appeared a few times. This chain uses TRBV5-6 with TRBJ1-5, with TRBD1 identical over 7 bases. Germline assignment: CDR1 SGHDT and CDR2 YYEEEE. The CDR3 consists of 14 residues. V dropped 4 bases and J dropped 15; count of bases not matched to a gene: 16. CDR3 protein: CASSQTPGDSGRHF. In DNA, the CDR3 is TGTGCCAGCAGCCAAACCCCAGGGGACAGCGGTAGGCATTTT.

The gene calls are TRBV5-6 and TRBJ1-6, with a possible D match to TRBD1 (5 bases). In germline, CDR1 is SGHDT, CDR2 YYEEEE. The ends were cut back, 2 bases at V and 0 bases at J, with 9 bases in the middle. This CDR3 is built from 16 residues. The CDR3 is CASSFSGYSYNSPLHF. In DNA form, the CDR3 reads TGTGCCAGCAGCTTTTCAGGGTACTCCTATAATTCACCCCTCCACTTT.

V is TRBV7-3 and J is TRBJ2-1; 8 positions match TRBD2. Trimming cost V 2 bases and J 8 bases; bases outside gene matches: 5. CDR1 and CDR2 from the germline V gene are SGHTA and FQGTGA. The CDR3 length is 14 residues. CDR3 in amino acids: CASSLSGGLDEQFF. The CDR3 DNA follows: TGTGCCAGCAGCTTATCGGGAGGGTTGGATGAGCAGTTCTTC.

This clone came up once. The chain uses TRBV11-2 and TRBJ1-4; D uncertain. The CDR3 loop spans 13 amino acids. Germline V gene data show CDR1 as SGHAT and CDR2 as FQNNGV. V was clipped by 5 bases and J by 11 bases, with 15 bases between them. Written as DNA, the CDR3 is TGTGCCAGCAGCGAGGAAGGGCGAGGGAAACTGTTTTTT. It yields the protein CASSEEGRGKLFF.

With respect to this clone: Other DNA sequences in this sample translate to the same CDR3. This chain links TRBV5-1 with TRBJ2-5, with TRBD1 identical over 8 bases. Trimming removed 4 bases from V and 2 bases from J; junction bases left unmatched: 4. Germline CDR1 reads SGHRS; CDR2 reads YFSETQ. The CDR3 has 14 residues. The CDR3 here is CASSTGQGQETQYF. The CDR3 nucleotides are TGCGCCAGCAGCACAGGACAGGGACAAGAGACCCAGTACTTC. Variable domain in full (rest from reference TRBV5-1 and TRBJ2-5): KAGVTQTPRYLIKTRGQQVTLSCSPISGHRSVSWYQQTPGQGLQFLFEYFSETQRNKGNFPGRFSGRQFSNSRSEMNVSTLELGDSALYLCASSTGQGQETQYFGPGTRLLVL.

The gene calls are TRBV9 and TRBJ2-7, with a tentative D call TRBD1 (5 bases). The length of the CDR3 is 13 residues. Germline CDR1 SGDLS, CDR2 YYNGEE. V lost 4 bases, J lost 6 bases, and 14 bases lay in between. CDR3 protein: CASSPGPTGEQYF. As DNA, the CDR3 is TGTGCCAGCAGCCCAGGGCCTACAGGCGAGCAGTACTTC.

The genes are TRBV30 and TRBJ1-5, with TRBD1 identical over 10 bases. Trimming took 5 bases from V and 7 from J; bases not matched to a gene: 5. CDR3 length: 13 amino acids. Germline V lookup: CDR1 GTSNPN, CDR2 SVGIG (reference sequence). CDR3 in amino acids: CAWAGQGGQPQHF. CDR3 sequence (DNA): TGTGCCTGGGCCGGACAGGGGGGACAGCCCCAGCATTTT.

The chain is built from TRBV19 and TRBJ1-1, with D possibly TRBD1 on 6 matching bases. CDR1 and CDR2 from the germline V gene are LNHDA and SQIVND (reference sequence). The CDR3 extends over 14 amino acids. V was cut by 3 bases and J by 3 bases, with 11 bases left in between. CDR3 region: CASSIRGTYTEAFF. CDR3 DNA: TGTGCCAGTAGTATCAGGGGAACCTACACTGAAGCTTTCTTT.

The DNA for the CDR3 is TGTGCCAGCAGTCCCGACAGGGCCTTAATCCCTTTCTTT. Translation: CASSPDRALIPFF. This chain joins TRBV2 and TRBJ1-1, with 7 bases that match TRBD1. CDR1 is SNHLY, CDR2 FYNNEI, per germline. Losses at the gene ends were 5 bases for V and 12 bases for J; bases not matched to a gene: 12. The CDR3 runs 13 residues.

The chain is built from TRBV3-1 (or the pseudogene TRBV3-2) and TRBJ1-1, with TRBD1 matching over 8 bases. The CDR3 runs 16 residues. Germline V CDR1 and CDR2: LGHDT, YNNKEL (reference sequence). The J segment lost 2 bases and the V segment lost 0 bases, leaving 5 bases of the junction unmatched. The CDR3 DNA reads TGTGCCAGCAGCCAAGAGGGGGCAGGGGGCAACACTGAAGCTTTCTTT. Protein product: CASSQEGAGGNTEAFF.

This chain links TRBV15 with TRBJ1-1; D is unclear. The CDR3 spans 11 residues. Germline lookup yields CDR1 LNHNV and CDR2 YYDKDF (reference sequence). Trimming cost V 1 base and J 6 bases, with 3 bases left between them. The CDR3 DNA reads TGTGCCACCAGCAGAGCCGCTGAAGCTTTCTTT. It encodes CATSRAAEAFF.

This chain uses TRBV25-1 with TRBJ1-6; tentative D call: TRBD1 (5 bases). Trimming removed 4 bases at V and 8 bases at J, with 12 bases between. Looked up from germline, CDR1 is MGHDK and CDR2 is SYGVNS. The CDR3 loop spans 14 amino acids. CDR3 coding DNA: TGTGCCAGCAGTGTAGGCAGGGCCGATTCACCCCTCCACTTT. This encodes CASSVGRADSPLHF.

The chain uses TRBV6-1 and TRBJ1-5; tentative D call: TRBD1 (6 bases). This CDR3 is built from 14 residues. The germline V and J ends were trimmed by 2 bases and 10 bases, with 15 bases remaining between them. CDR1 and CDR2 from the germline V gene are MNHNS and SASEGT. DNA of the CDR3: TGTGCCAGCAGTGAAACCGGGACACAGTTACCCCAGCATTTT. It yields the protein CASSETGTQLPQHF.

V gene TRBV19 combines with J gene TRBJ2-1; possibly TRBD1 for D (5 bases). This CDR3 comprises 13 residues. Germline CDR1 reads LNHDA; CDR2 reads SQIVND (reference sequence). The V end was cut by 1 base, the J end by 13 bases, with 14 bases between. The CDR3 loop is CASSIVRGTGQFF. CDR3 nucleotides: TGTGCCAGTAGTATAGTAAGGGGTACAGGACAGTTCTTC.

The chain links TRBV4-1 to TRBJ1-4, with TRBD1 matching over 12 bases. The V segment lost 4 bases and the J segment 4 bases; nucleotides outside the gene matches: 10. Looked up from germline, CDR1 is MGHRA and CDR2 is YSYEKL. CDR3 length: 18 residues. In DNA form, the CDR3 reads TGCGCCAGCAGCCCTTCGACGGGACAGGGGGCGATTAATGAAAAACTGTTTTTT. The encoded protein is CASSPSTGQGAINEKLFF.

The genes are TRBV7-6 and TRBJ2-2; TRBD2 is a possible D gene (6 bases). This CDR3 has 16 residues. In germline, CDR1 is SGHVS, CDR2 FNYEAQ. The V and J ends lost 5 bases and 6 bases respectively, with 19 bases between them. The CDR3 nucleotides are TGTGCCAGCAGCCCCGACGCTCAGGGACTTGCCGGGGAGCTGTTTTTT. The encoded protein is CASSPDAQGLAGELFF.

J is TRBJ1-1 and V is TRBV7-8; 8 bases agree with TRBD1. V shed 2 bases, J shed 0 bases, and the junction held 14 bases outside the gene matches. Per germline, CDR1 SGHVS and CDR2 FQNEAQ. The CDR3 spans 19 residues. The CDR3 loop reads CASSLSLTGVLKMNTEAFF. The CDR3 nucleotides are TGTGCCAGCAGCTTATCGCTGACAGGGGTCCTCAAGATGAACACTGAAGCTTTCTTT.

The V and J genes are TRBV5-1 and TRBJ1-1; a possible D gene is TRBD1 (5 bases). The germline CDR1 and CDR2 sequences are SGHRS and YFSETQ. This CDR3 contains 14 residues. Trimming took 4 bases from V and 0 from J, leaving 10 bases between them. CDR3 DNA: TGCGCCAGCAGCCAGAAGGGGTTGAACACTGAAGCTTTCTTT. Amino acids: CASSQKGLNTEAFF.

V and J are TRBV19 and TRBJ2-2; possibly TRBD1 for D (5 bases). The CDR3 has 14 residues. Trimming stripped 5 bases from V and 6 bases from J, with 13 bases between. Germline values: CDR1 LNHDA, CDR2 SQIVND (reference sequence). This CDR3 reads CASSRIQGAGELFF. CDR3 DNA: TGTGCCAGTAGTCGAATTCAGGGTGCCGGGGAGCTGTTTTTT.

The rearrangement uses TRBV3-1 (or the pseudogene TRBV3-2) and TRBJ1-2; no firm D call. V lost 4 bases to trimming and J lost 6 bases, with 6 bases between them. The CDR3 is 11 amino acids. Germline CDR1 reads LGHDT; CDR2 reads YNNKEL (reference sequence). In DNA form, the CDR3 reads TGTGCCAGCAGCCGCGGGAATGGCTACACCTTC. This encodes CASSRGNGYTF.

This chain links TRBV5-1 with TRBJ1-1; 9 bases match TRBD1. This CDR3 region has 14 residues. V lost 2 bases, J lost 6 bases, and 5 bases stayed unmatched. Germline CDR1 SGHRS, CDR2 YFSETQ. CDR3 amino acids: CASSFRDRVSEAFF. The CDR3 DNA follows: TGCGCCAGCAGCTTCAGGGACAGGGTCTCTGAAGCTTTCTTT.